This passage covers 18 T cell receptor beta chains from one sample sequenced in a study of blood T cells in healthy people across ages. Together with a sample-barcoded 5' primer, a J-beta primer mix was included in a second PCR lasting about 6 to 12 cycles. One entry per CDR3 protein results from TCRdb running MiXCR on the 5' RACE reads. The repertoire holds 780,000 or so distinct CDR3 sequences, with more than 50% as singletons. The sequenced sample consisted of blood. All receptors derive from a man in his forties in good health.

The chain links TRBV12-5 to TRBJ2-3; weak D call: TRBD1 (5 bases). V was shortened by 9 bases and J by 0 bases, with 13 bases between the two germline ends. Germline V lookup: CDR1 LGHNT, CDR2 FRNRAP. The CDR3 covers 14 residues. The CDR3 DNA follows: TGTGCTAGCCTGCTCCAGGGAAGCACAGATACGCAGTATTTT. This gives the protein CASLLQGSTDTQYF.

V is TRBV27 and J is TRBJ1-1; TRBD1 aligns across 8 bases. The germline V gene has CDR1 MNHEY and CDR2 SMNVEV (reference sequence). The ends lost 6 bases at V and 4 bases at J; junction bases unmatched: 4. This CDR3 has 13 amino acids. This CDR3 reads CASRPDRGTEAFF. In nucleotides, the CDR3 is TGTGCCAGCAGGCCTGACAGGGGCACTGAAGCTTTCTTT.

The rearrangement joins TRBV7-2 to TRBJ2-5, with D hard to call. This CDR3 contains 14 residues. Germline V CDR1 and CDR2: SGHTA, FQGNSA. V was shortened by 2 bases and J by 4 bases, with 11 bases between the two germline ends. The CDR3 coding sequence is TGTGCCAGCAGCTTATTGGCTAGGGCAGAGACCCAGTACTTC. Translating it yields CASSLLARAETQYF.

This clonotype was recorded once. The CDR3 nucleotides read TGTGCCTGCGGGGGAGGGAGCTCTGGGGCCAACGTCCTGACTTTC. This encodes CACGGGSSGANVLTF. The chain employs TRBV28 and TRBJ2-6; TRBD2 agrees at 7 bases. Germline trimming cut 11 bases from V and 0 bases from J; bases unmatched to any gene: 7. The germline gives CDR1 MDHEN, CDR2 SYDVKM. The length of the CDR3 is 15 residues.

The chain has TRBV10-3 and TRBJ2-7; TRBD1 might be the D (5 bases). V shed 5 bases and J shed 3 bases, with 20 bases lying between them. The germline V gene encodes CDR1 ENHRY and CDR2 SYGVKD. The CDR3 contains 16 residues. CDR3 residues: CAISPPGQIGFYEQYF. As DNA, the CDR3 is TGTGCCATCAGTCCACCAGGACAAATAGGGTTCTACGAGCAGTACTTC.

The chain has TRBV20-1 and TRBJ1-1, with TRBD1 as a possible D gene (5 bases). V was clipped by 4 bases and J by 10 bases, with 22 bases between them. Germline V gene data show CDR1 as DFQATT and CDR2 as SNEGSKA (reference sequence). This CDR3 spans 14 amino acids. The DNA of the CDR3 is TGCAGTGCTACTAAGGGCCACCTTCCGGGGGGAGCTTTCTTT. It codes for CSATKGHLPGGAFF.

CDR3 nucleotide sequence: TGTGCCAGCAGCCCCTCAGGGGGGGCAAATTCACCCCTCCACTTT. It codes for CASSPSGGANSPLHF. The chain combines TRBV3-1 with TRBJ1-6; 7 bases map to TRBD1. Germline trimming cut 4 bases from V and 7 bases from J; bases unmatched to any gene: 7. The CDR3 totals 15 residues. Per germline, CDR1 LGHDT and CDR2 YNNKEL (reference sequence).

The chain uses TRBV7-6 and TRBJ2-5; 9 bases align to TRBD2. J was trimmed by 4 bases and V by 0 bases; bases with no gene match: 6. This CDR3 comprises 16 residues. Germline values: CDR1 SGHVS, CDR2 FNYEAQ. The CDR3 is CASSLARLAGTETQYF. CDR3 nucleotide sequence: TGTGCCAGCAGCTTAGCGCGTCTAGCGGGGACAGAGACCCAGTACTTC.

V is TRBV5-1 and J is TRBJ2-7; 7 bases fit TRBD1. V was pared by 2 bases and J by 2 bases, with 10 bases of the junction left unmatched. The CDR3 consists of 16 residues. Germline values: CDR1 SGHRS, CDR2 YFSETQ. For the CDR3, the DNA is TGCGCCAGCAGCTTAGACCGGGACAGACCTACCTACGAGCAGTACTTC. Protein product: CASSLDRDRPTYEQYF.

This clonotype was observed a few times. The chain recombines TRBV6-5 with TRBJ2-1, with D perhaps matching TRBD2 (5 bases). The CDR3 extends over 12 amino acids. V shed 6 bases and J shed 14 bases, with 17 bases lying between them. CDR1 and CDR2 from the germline V gene are MNHEY and SVGAGI. The CDR3 sequence is CASSLLPGREFF. As DNA, the CDR3 is TGTGCCAGCAGCCTGCTTCCGGGAAGGGAGTTCTTC.

The V gene is TRBV20-1, the J gene TRBJ2-7, with TRBD1 matching 7 bases. The CDR3 consists of 14 residues. J lost 2 bases, V lost 5 bases, and 9 bases had no gene match. Germline V gene lookup returns CDR1 DFQATT and CDR2 SNEGSKA (reference sequence). CDR3 sequence reads: CSAWSRDSTYEQYF. The DNA of the CDR3 is TGCAGTGCTTGGAGTAGGGACAGTACCTACGAGCAGTACTTC.

The chain combines TRBV10-2 with TRBJ2-5; the D is unclear. The germline V and J ends were trimmed by 6 bases and 11 bases, with 19 bases remaining between them. Germline V gene lookup returns CDR1 WSHSY and CDR2 SAAADI. This CDR3 contains 13 residues. CDR3 DNA sequence: TGCGCCAGCAGCAACGGACGTAGCTACGTGCAGTACTTC. It is translated as CASSNGRSYVQYF.

This rearrangement joins TRBV20-1 to TRBJ2-2; no definite D call. This CDR3 has 15 residues. Germline loops: CDR1 DFQATT, CDR2 SNEGSKA (reference sequence). V was clipped by 0 bases and J by 5 bases, with 13 bases between them. The DNA for the CDR3 is TGCAGTGCTAGAGATAGCCGGGCCGGTACCGGGGAGCTGTTTTTT. Amino acid sequence: CSARDSRAGTGELFF.

This chain links TRBV27 with TRBJ1-1; unclear D gene. The CDR3 is 13 residues long. Trimming took 11 bases from V and 0 from J, leaving 13 bases between them. In germline, CDR1 is MNHEY, CDR2 SMNVEV (reference sequence). This CDR3 is CAARGPMNTEAFF. In DNA, the CDR3 is TGTGCCGCTAGAGGCCCGATGAACACTGAAGCTTTCTTT.

This chain connects TRBV6-2 or TRBV6-3 to TRBJ2-7, with D hard to call. This CDR3 comprises 14 residues. V shed 7 bases and J shed 7 bases, with 20 bases lying between them. Germline CDR1 MNHEY, CDR2 SVGEGT. CDR3 loop: CASMERLSLGEQYF. The CDR3 nucleotides read TGTGCCAGCATGGAAAGGCTATCCTTGGGGGAGCAGTACTTC.

The V and J genes are TRBV6-1 and TRBJ2-3, with D hard to call. The CDR3 is made up of 13 amino acids. Germline V gene sequence: CDR1 MNHNS, CDR2 SASEGT. Between the trimmed V and J ends, which lost 3 bases and 5 bases, there was a span of 9 bases. This CDR3 reads CASSEVFIDTQYF. CDR3 DNA sequence: TGTGCCAGCAGTGAGGTTTTTATAGATACGCAGTATTTT.

The chain couples TRBV27 to TRBJ1-5; D possibly corresponds to TRBD1 (6 bases). Germline V lookup: CDR1 MNHEY, CDR2 SMNVEV (reference sequence). The CDR3 covers 16 residues. V lost 1 base and J lost 4, with 14 bases in between. As DNA, the CDR3 is TGTGCCAGCAGTTTATATAGGGGGACGTCGAATCAGCCCCAGCATTTT. Amino acids: CASSLYRGTSNQPQHF.

V gene TRBV7-3 combines with J gene TRBJ2-3; TRBD2 agrees at 8 bases. Losses at the gene ends were 5 bases for V and 2 bases for J; bases not matched to a gene: 15. Germline V lookup: CDR1 SGHTA, CDR2 FQGTGA. The CDR3 extends over 18 amino acids. The CDR3 DNA sequence: TGTGCCAGCAGCCCCGGGGGGGCCGGGACTGGGGCCACAGATACGCAGTATTTT. Its protein product is CASSPGGAGTGATDTQYF.